Here is one T cell receptor (beta chain) with its context. What antigen it recognizes has not been identified. No qualities accompany the bases; no much larger clone lies one base away. The record originates from a study of blood T cell repertoires in COVID-19 (dated by TCRdb to about 2020). Regarding the complete study: Samples covering the acute and convalescent phases of COVID-19 were provided by collaborators in the United States, Italy and Spain. The prospective study material was composed of cDNA or gDNA derived from T cells, B-cell-depleted T cells, or PBMCs. The dataset comprised deeply sampled blood TCRbeta repertoires from subjects exposed to, actively infected with, or recovered from COVID-19. The repertoires were made available in a free public database intended to serve as a resource for research on the immune response to SARS-CoV-2. Samples came from the ongoing ImmuneRACE study (first 160 participants) plus 1,254 subjects from 6 global collaborators. The sample metadata nearly always contained a de-identified subject ID, COVID-19 status, age in years and sex. Where HLA class I and class II types were available, the types were taken from metadata supplied by the sample provider, not from assay-based typing.

TCRbeta CDR3 regions were amplified from genomic DNA using the immunoSEQ Assay, a bias-controlled multiplex PCR. Per the source publication's procedure: Nucleated cell counts per sample were estimated from amplification of reference gene primers within the assay. To quantify the absolute abundance of each unique TCRbeta CDR3 rearrangement, sequence reads were collapsed and filtered. For each sample, productive Simpson clonality was calculated as the square root of Simpson's diversity index over productive rearrangements. Imported from immuneACCESS, the table was reduced by TCRdb to in-frame sequences with V and J called. These copies leave out some clones; in studies compared against another copy, an unresolved V gene accounts for under half, and the cause of the remainder is not known. V, J and clone size are taken as reported in that table, and D and trimming were inferred from the DNA itself. This sample gives about 190,000 clones in total; about 81% of them show up just once. The ten largest account for about 12% of the sample.

CDR3 length: 13 amino acids, cysteine to phenylalanine. The DNA shown is the 39-base CDR3, in frame from base 1. CDR1 and CDR2 are drawn from the germline V gene: SGHAT, FQNNGV. Trimming removed 1 base from V and 6 bases from J, leaving 10 bases between the germline ends. One collaborating source in Seattle enrolled patients during active infection and followed them longitudinally through the course of disease. Collaborating institutions collected whole blood in K2EDTA tubes following their own protocols. For TCRbeta analysis, collaborators shipped samples as frozen whole blood, isolated PBMCs, or DNA extracted from either of those sample types. What the work shows at the level of the full study, not this receptor alone: The amount of clinical and demographic metadata varied by source and participant and was provided uncurated.

This TCR was recovered from an elderly woman with COVID-19, enrolled during active disease. The chain uses TRBV11-2 and TRBJ2-7, with TRBD2 tentatively as D gene (5 bases match). Sequencing was carried out using peripheral blood. The DNA sequence reads TGTGCCAGCAGCTTAGTAACGGGATCCGAGCAGTACTTC. Its amino acids are CASSLVTGSEQYF.